This record covers a single T cell receptor beta chain. Its target is unknown. The sequencing template was cDNA reverse transcribed from extracted RNA. Generated by immunoSEQ multiplex PCR, the TCRdb table keeps only in-frame clones and is missing some. Of about 120,000 clones listed, 50% to 55% are singletons. The sample belongs to a study of CD8+ T cells in alopecia areata. Study-level background: By percentage of affected scalp area, the severity of treated patients was scored.

This sample's treatment: oral pan-JAK inhibitor, 5-10 mg twice daily. As part of sample collection, lesional scalp punch biopsies and peripheral blood were taken from alopecia areata patients. The CDR3 sequence is 12 residues long. V was cut by 8 bases and J by 4 bases, with 14 bases left in between. CDR1 and CDR2 (germline): GTSNPN, SVGIG (reference sequence). Findings of the study overall: With just one nonresponder, it is still uncertain whether baseline CD8+ expansion relates to response. Shared TCR sequences were less clear between patients than in mice, possibly partly from HLA diversity.

Specimen: CD4+ T cells sorted from blood, collected at week 4, from a patient treated with tofacitinib. The sequence came from a human donor with alopecia areata. J is TRBJ1-2 and V is TRBV30; D uncertain. CDR3 region: CAHGGNGYGYTF. CDR3 sequence (DNA): TGTGCCCACGGTGGGAACGGCTATGGCTACACCTTC. Variable domain in full (rest from reference TRBV30 and TRBJ1-2): SQTIHQWPATLVQPVGSPLSLECTVEGTSNPNLYWYRQAAGRGLQLLFYSVGIGQISSEVPQNLSASRPQDRQFILSSKKLLLSDSGFYLCAHGGNGYGYTFGSGTRLTVV.